Below are 27 T cell receptor beta chains sequenced from a single sample in a study of blood T cell repertoires in COVID-19. TCRdb's copy holds only in-frame clones and misses some; the assay was immunoSEQ multiplex PCR. Of about 110,000 clones listed, less than 75% were seen once; the top ten hold around 8%. The sequencing sample was made of peripheral blood. Every receptor here comes from a woman aged 60 to 75 with acute or convalescent COVID-19.

This clone has just a few counts. V usage is TRBV5-6 and J usage is TRBJ1-4; D unresolved. Germline lookup yields CDR1 SGHDT and CDR2 YYEEEE. CDR3 size: 17 residues. Trimming shortened V by 2 bases and J by 7 bases, and 21 bases separated the two germline ends. As DNA, the CDR3 is TGTGCCAGCAGCTTTACTGCGGCGGGCGGGTTCTCTGAAAAACTGTTTTTT. The encoded protein is CASSFTAAGGFSEKLFF.

The chain links TRBV12-3 or TRBV12-4 to TRBJ1-1; the D gene is possibly TRBD1 (5 bases). The CDR3 is 13 residues long. The ends were cut back, 6 bases at V and 1 base at J, with 9 bases in the middle. CDR3 residues: CASSTDRNTEAFF. Here the CDR3 DNA reads TGTGCCAGCAGCACAGACAGGAACACTGAAGCTTTCTTT.

The V and J genes are TRBV7-2 and TRBJ1-6; 8 positions agree with TRBD1. The J segment lost 5 bases and the V segment lost 5 bases, leaving 2 bases of the junction unmatched. CDR1 SGHTA and CDR2 FQGNSA come from the germline V gene. There are 14 residues in the CDR3. The CDR3: CASSPGQDNSPLHF. CDR3 coding DNA: TGTGCCAGCAGCCCGGGACAGGATAATTCACCCCTCCACTTT.

The chain uses TRBV29-1 and TRBJ2-3, with a weak D call TRBD1 (7 bases). This CDR3 comprises 14 residues. The ends were cut back, 3 bases at V and 3 bases at J, with 13 bases in the middle. The germline gives CDR1 SQVTM, CDR2 ANQGSEA. The CDR3 here is CSVDRGAQTDTQYF. As DNA, the CDR3 is TGCAGCGTTGACAGGGGGGCGCAGACAGATACGCAGTATTTT.

J is TRBJ1-1 and V is TRBV7-2; D uncertain. This CDR3 spans 12 amino acids. V lost 2 bases and J 11 bases, leaving 12 bases between the germline ends. CDR1 and CDR2 from the germline V gene are SGHTA and FQGNSA. As DNA, the CDR3 is TGTGCCAGCAGCTTACCGACTGGGTCGGCTTTCTTT. Its translation is CASSLPTGSAFF.

The chain links TRBV2 to TRBJ1-1; 8 nucleotides match TRBD1. CDR1 and CDR2 (germline): SNHLY, FYNNEI. The CDR3 runs 14 residues. The ends lost 6 bases at V and 2 bases at J; junction bases unmatched: 5. CDR3 sequence reads: CASRGDRSNTEAFF. DNA for the CDR3: TGTGCCAGCAGGGGGGACAGGTCAAACACTGAAGCTTTCTTT.

The chain carries TRBV28 and TRBJ2-7; 8 bases agree with TRBD1. The J segment lost 2 bases and the V segment lost 2 bases, leaving 2 bases of the junction unmatched. Germline V lookup: CDR1 MDHEN, CDR2 SYDVKM. CDR3 length equals 14 residues. CDR3 sequence (DNA): TGTGCCAGCAGTTTAACACAGGGGGCCTACGAGCAGTACTTC. Amino acids: CASSLTQGAYEQYF.

This clone was observed once. The chain uses TRBV7-6 and TRBJ2-7; tentative D call: TRBD1 (6 bases). The germline CDR1 and CDR2 sequences are SGHVS and FNYEAQ. The CDR3 extends over 15 amino acids. Trimming shortened V by 0 bases and J by 3 bases, and 12 bases separated the two germline ends. The CDR3 is CASSLAPGAGYEQYF. The CDR3 DNA is TGTGCCAGCAGCTTAGCCCCAGGGGCCGGCTACGAGCAGTACTTC.

This clone was seen a handful of times. The chain joins TRBV6-5 to TRBJ1-3; D is unclear. Trimming pared 7 bases from V and 3 bases from J, leaving 7 bases between. This CDR3 is 12 amino acids long. From germline, CDR1 is MNHEY and CDR2 SVGAGI. This CDR3 is CASMSFGNTIYF. CDR3 in DNA: TGTGCCAGCATGAGCTTTGGAAACACCATATATTTT.

The chain is built from TRBV24-1 and TRBJ2-2; 9 positions agree with TRBD2. This CDR3 contains 15 residues. Per germline, CDR1 KGHDR and CDR2 SFDVKD. The V gene end was trimmed by 5 bases and the J gene end by 9 bases; junction bases not matched to a gene: 9. The CDR3, as DNA: TGTGCCACCAGTGGTGCCGGTAGCGGGGGCCGGGAGCTGTTTTTT. Its translation: CATSGAGSGGRELFF.

V usage is TRBV5-8 and J usage is TRBJ2-1; D unclear. The V end lost 2 bases, the J end lost 10 bases, and 7 bases lay between the germline ends. CDR1 and CDR2 from the germline V gene are SGHTS and YDEGEE. This CDR3 is built from 11 residues. The CDR3 DNA follows: TGTGCCAGCAGCTTAAACTGGGAGCAGTTCTTC. Protein: CASSLNWEQFF.

Here the CDR3 DNA reads TGTGCCAGCAGAAGCCAGGGAAGCAATTCACCCCTCCACTTT. Amino acids: CASRSQGSNSPLHF. The V gene is TRBV9, the J gene TRBJ1-6; possible D gene TRBD1, 5 bases. The V end was cut by 5 bases, the J end by 7 bases, with 13 bases between. The CDR3 has 14 amino acids. Germline V gene sequence: CDR1 SGDLS, CDR2 YYNGEE.

CDR3 sequence: CASSLENFQETQYF. The CDR3 DNA is TGTGCCAGCAGCTTGGAAAACTTTCAAGAGACCCAGTACTTC. This chain uses TRBV5-4 with TRBJ2-5; D is uncertain. Trimming took off 0 bases at V and 2 bases at J, with 8 bases between the two ends. The CDR3 is 14 residues long. Germline CDR1 is SGHNT and CDR2 is YYREEE (reference sequence).

This clone has at least ten counts. DNA for the CDR3: TGTGCCAGCAAAACCAGAGGGAACTTCTATGGCTACACCTTC. The encoded protein is CASKTRGNFYGYTF. J is TRBJ1-2 and V is TRBV6-5; D remains unclear. This CDR3 contains 14 residues. With 7 bases removed from V and 4 bases from J, the gap between germline ends came to 16 bases. Per the germline V gene, CDR1 is MNHEY and CDR2 is SVGAGI.

In its sample, this clone was seen a few times. The V call is TRBV7-8, the J call TRBJ2-1, with D perhaps matching TRBD2 (7 bases). The CDR3 spans 15 residues. CDR1 is SGHVS and CDR2 is FQNEAQ in the germline V gene. The V and J ends lost 5 bases and 7 bases respectively, with 18 bases between them. In DNA form, the CDR3 reads TGTGCCAGCAGCCCCGGGGGGCCTGGACTAAATGAGCAGTTCTTC. Residues: CASSPGGPGLNEQFF.

The genes are TRBV7-9 and TRBJ2-5; D remains unclear. This CDR3 comprises 15 residues. The V gene lost 4 bases and the J gene lost 0 bases, with 12 bases spanning the gap. Germline CDR1 and CDR2: SEHNR and FQNEAQ (reference sequence). DNA of the CDR3: TGTGCCAGCAGCTCGATACAGCATAACCAAGAGACCCAGTACTTC. It encodes CASSSIQHNQETQYF. The full variable domain, completed using reference TRBV7-9 and TRBJ2-5, is DTGVSQNPRHKITKRGQNVTFRCDPISEHNRLYWYRQTLGQGPEFLTYFQNEAQLEKSRLLSDRFSAERPKGSFSTLEIQRTEQGDSAMYLCASSSIQHNQETQYFGPGTRLLVL.

The V call is TRBV18, the J call TRBJ1-1; 10 nucleotides line up with TRBD1. V shed 4 bases, J shed 6 bases, and the junction held 11 bases outside the gene matches. This CDR3 is 16 amino acids long. The germline V gene has CDR1 KGHSH and CDR2 LQKENI. Here the CDR3 DNA reads TGTGCCAGCTCACAACTGACGAGGGACAGGGGTTCTGAAGCTTTCTTT. It translates to CASSQLTRDRGSEAFF.

The rearrangement joins TRBV5-1 to TRBJ2-1; perhaps TRBD2 as D (7 bases). CDR1 is SGHRS, CDR2 YFSETQ, per germline. Trimming left V 1 base short and J 4 bases short, with 12 bases between. The CDR3 consists of 15 residues. The CDR3 loop reads CASSLNGGPYNEQFF. The CDR3 coding sequence is TGCGCCAGCAGCTTGAACGGGGGGCCATACAATGAGCAGTTCTTC.

In this sample, this clone turned up a few times. The chain carries TRBV4-1 and TRBJ2-3, with TRBD2 matching 12 bases. The germline V gene encodes CDR1 MGHRA and CDR2 YSYEKL. There are 17 residues in the CDR3. The V gene end was trimmed by 0 bases and the J gene end by 1 base; junction bases not matched to a gene: 2. CDR3 protein: CASSQELAGGGTDTQYF. Written as DNA, the CDR3 is TGCGCCAGCAGCCAAGAACTAGCGGGGGGTGGCACAGATACGCAGTATTTT.

The chain joins TRBV7-2 to TRBJ1-6, with D maybe TRBD1 (5 bases). The germline V and J ends were trimmed by 1 base and 9 bases, with 16 bases remaining between them. This CDR3 region has 16 residues. CDR1 is SGHTA, CDR2 FQGNSA, per germline. The CDR3 protein is CASSLVAGRGGSPLHF. The CDR3 DNA reads TGTGCCAGCAGCTTAGTAGCAGGGCGCGGGGGTTCACCCCTCCACTTT.

The rearrangement links TRBV5-6 to TRBJ1-2; 9 nucleotides line up with TRBD1. Looked up from germline, CDR1 is SGHDT and CDR2 is YYEEEE. This CDR3 contains 15 residues. The V segment lost 2 bases and the J segment 5 bases; nucleotides outside the gene matches: 7. CDR3 in amino acids: CASSFPGTGKYGYTF. The CDR3 DNA reads TGTGCCAGCAGCTTCCCGGGGACAGGGAAGTATGGCTACACCTTC.

This clone showed up just a few times. The chain joins TRBV20-1 to TRBJ2-1, with 8 nucleotides matching TRBD1. There are 15 residues in the CDR3. The germline gives CDR1 DFQATT, CDR2 SNEGSKA (reference sequence). Germline trimming cut 3 bases from V and 3 bases from J; bases unmatched to any gene: 7. This CDR3 is CSASDQGAGYNEQFF. In nucleotides, the CDR3 is TGCAGTGCTAGTGATCAGGGGGCTGGCTACAATGAGCAGTTCTTC.

The J gene is TRBJ1-6, the V gene TRBV5-6, with D unresolved. From germline, CDR1 is SGHDT and CDR2 YYEEEE. The CDR3 consists of 15 residues. V lost 0 bases and J 7 bases, leaving 11 bases between the germline ends. The CDR3 nucleotides are TGTGCCAGCAGCTTGGGTTGGGCTGTGAATTCACCCCTCCACTTT. Protein product: CASSLGWAVNSPLHF.

The rearrangement joins TRBV7-8 to TRBJ1-6; D not certain. Germline CDR1 SGHVS, CDR2 FQNEAQ. The length of the CDR3 is 15 residues. Trimming removed 2 bases at V and 5 bases at J, with 10 bases between. The CDR3 bases are TGTGCCAGCAGCTTAACGAGGACTAATAATTCACCCCTCCACTTT. It is translated as CASSLTRTNNSPLHF.

The rearrangement joins TRBV5-1 to TRBJ2-3; 9 positions agree with TRBD1. The germline V gene has CDR1 SGHRS and CDR2 YFSETQ. Trimming removed 5 bases from V and 6 bases from J; junction bases left unmatched: 7. This CDR3 has 14 amino acids. CDR3 protein: CASRVGQGGDTQYF. The CDR3 DNA sequence: TGCGCCAGCAGGGTGGGACAGGGAGGCGATACGCAGTATTTT.

The rearrangement joins TRBV29-1 to TRBJ1-1, with 7 bases identical to TRBD1. After removal of 3 bases from V and 0 bases from J, the junction contained 7 bases not matched to a gene. In germline, CDR1 is SQVTM, CDR2 ANQGSEA. There are 15 residues in the CDR3. The DNA of the CDR3 is TGCAGCGTTGACGATATGGGACAGATGAACACTGAAGCTTTCTTT. As protein: CSVDDMGQMNTEAFF.

This clone was detected only once. The chain links TRBV19 to TRBJ2-3; the match to TRBD2 covers 12 bases. The junction had 7 bases not matched to a gene; V was cut back by 5 bases and J by 4 bases. In germline, CDR1 is LNHDA, CDR2 SQIVND (reference sequence). This CDR3 spans 16 amino acids. For the CDR3, the DNA is TGTGCCAGTAGTGTCCAACTAGCGGGGGGTGCAGATACGCAGTATTTT. This gives the protein CASSVQLAGGADTQYF.